Each of the 32 T cell receptor beta chains below was sequenced from the same sample in a study of blood T cell repertoires in COVID-19. Clones were read by immunoSEQ multiplex PCR, and TCRdb kept only the in-frame ones, dropping some. Among nearly 100,000 clones listed, 65% to 90% were seen once. Sequenced material: peripheral blood. All receptors come from a man older than 75 with acute or convalescent COVID-19.

CDR3 protein: CASNQQGAGDTQYF. CDR3 DNA: TGTGCCAGCAACCAACAGGGGGCCGGAGATACGCAGTATTTT. J is TRBJ2-3 and V is TRBV7-9; 9 bases agree with TRBD1. There are 14 residues in the CDR3. From germline, CDR1 is SEHNR and CDR2 FQNEAQ (reference sequence). Trimming took 7 bases from V and 5 from J; bases not matched to a gene: 7. The complete variable domain, with remaining parts taken from reference TRBV7-9 and TRBJ2-3, reads DTGVSQNPRHKITKRGQNVTFRCDPISEHNRLYWYRQTLGQGPEFLTYFQNEAQLEKSRLLSDRFSAERPKGSFSTLEIQRTEQGDSAMYLCASNQQGAGDTQYFGPGTRLTVL.

This chain links TRBV28 with TRBJ1-5, with 8 bases fitting TRBD1. The V and J ends lost 6 bases and 4 bases, in that order; junction bases with no gene match: 5. The CDR3 is made up of 14 amino acids. The germline V gene has CDR1 MDHEN and CDR2 SYDVKM. CDR3 sequence (DNA): TGTGCCAGCAGACAGGGGGGGGAAAATCAGCCCCAGCATTTT. Its translation: CASRQGGENQPQHF.

The rearrangement joins TRBV2 to TRBJ2-3, with D perhaps TRBD2 (5 bases). In germline, CDR1 is SNHLY, CDR2 FYNNEI. The V end lost 3 bases, the J end lost 2 bases, and 12 bases lay between the germline ends. There are 15 residues in the CDR3. This CDR3 is CASSEEDGLTDTQYF. The CDR3 coding sequence is TGTGCCAGCAGTGAGGAGGACGGACTCACAGATACGCAGTATTTT.

The chain links TRBV11-3 to TRBJ2-3; 8 nucleotides align to TRBD2. With V trimmed by 5 bases and J by 0 bases, 7 bases remained unmatched. Per the germline V gene, CDR1 is SGHNT and CDR2 is YENEEA. The CDR3 runs 16 residues. For the CDR3, the DNA is TGTGCCAGCAGCCGCCGGACTAGCCCCAGCACAGATACGCAGTATTTT. Amino acids: CASSRRTSPSTDTQYF.

The count of this clone is one. J is TRBJ2-7 and V is TRBV19; TRBD1 matches 10 bases. CDR3 size: 15 residues. Per germline, CDR1 LNHDA and CDR2 SQIVND (reference sequence). V lost 5 bases to trimming and J lost 2 bases; unmatched junction nucleotides: 6. The CDR3 region has the DNA TGTGCCAGTAGTTCGACAGGGGGCTGGGCCTACGAGCAGTACTTC. Residues: CASSSTGGWAYEQYF.

The rearrangement uses TRBV18 and TRBJ1-3; D gene uncertain. Germline V lookup: CDR1 KGHSH, CDR2 LQKENI. V was pared by 4 bases and J by 3 bases, with 7 bases between. The CDR3 is 13 amino acids. The CDR3 DNA reads as TGTGCCAGCTCACTTATCAGTGGAAACACCATATATTTT. It encodes CASSLISGNTIYF.

The V and J genes are TRBV5-4 and TRBJ2-5; no clear D. V was pared by 0 bases and J by 1 base, with 16 bases between. The length of the CDR3 is 17 residues. Looked up from germline, CDR1 is SGHNT and CDR2 is YYREEE (reference sequence). This chain's CDR3 is CASSLALQPGRQETQYF. The CDR3 nucleotides are TGTGCCAGCAGCTTGGCCCTCCAACCGGGTCGCCAAGAGACCCAGTACTTC.

The rearrangement links TRBV19 to TRBJ1-1, with unresolved D. This CDR3 is built from 14 residues. Trimming cost V 5 bases and J 6 bases, with 16 bases left between them. Germline-derived CDR1 and CDR2 are LNHDA and SQIVND (reference sequence). The DNA for the CDR3 is TGTGCCAGTAGTCCCCCGAGGAGGGTGGCTGAAGCTTTCTTT. This sequence encodes CASSPPRRVAEAFF.

The chain combines TRBV7-2 with TRBJ1-6, with unresolved D. Trimming stripped 2 bases from V and 10 bases from J, with 9 bases between. Per the germline V gene, CDR1 is SGHTA and CDR2 is FQGNSA. CDR3 length: 13 amino acids. The DNA for the CDR3 is TGTGCCAGCAGCTTAATGTGGCTCTCACCCCTCCACTTT. This gives the protein CASSLMWLSPLHF.

The table lists this clone with a count of one. The DNA for the CDR3 is TGCGCCAGCAACCCCACGGGTCCAGTCGCAACTAATGAAAAACTGTTTTTT. Encoded protein: CASNPTGPVATNEKLFF. The gene calls are TRBV23-1 and TRBJ1-4, with unresolved D. TRBV23-1 is sorted into the ORF group, with uncertain function. V gave up 7 bases and J gave up 0 bases, with 18 bases separating them. The CDR3 has 17 residues.

The rearrangement joins TRBV27 to TRBJ1-6, with 7 positions matching TRBD1. This CDR3 contains 17 residues. The germline CDR1 and CDR2 sequences are MNHEY and SMNVEV (reference sequence). V lost 4 bases to trimming and J lost 5 bases; unmatched junction nucleotides: 11. The DNA for the CDR3 is TGTGCCAGCAGTTCCGCCCACAGGGGTGAGGATAATTCACCCCTCCACTTT. This gives the protein CASSSAHRGEDNSPLHF.

This chain joins TRBV29-1 and TRBJ2-2, with a possible D match to TRBD1 (6 bases). Germline CDR1 SQVTM, CDR2 ANQGSEA. V was cut by 6 bases and J by 0 bases, with 8 bases left in between. This CDR3 spans 13 amino acids. The CDR3 region has the DNA TGCAGCGTGAGGACAGCGAACACCGGGGAGCTGTTTTTT. It yields the protein CSVRTANTGELFF.

The chain uses TRBV2 and TRBJ2-2; a weak D match, TRBD2 (5 bases). The CDR3 runs to 15 residues. Germline V gene lookup returns CDR1 SNHLY and CDR2 FYNNEI. Trimming removed 2 bases at V and 4 bases at J, with 11 bases between. This chain's CDR3 is CASSESHLATGELFF. The CDR3 region has the DNA TGTGCCAGCAGTGAATCTCATCTAGCCACCGGGGAGCTGTTTTTT.

As DNA, the CDR3 is TGTGCCAGCAGGCGGACAGGGCTCTCTGGAAACACCATATATTTT. Amino acids: CASRRTGLSGNTIYF. The V gene is TRBV6-6, the J gene TRBJ1-3, with 8 bases fitting TRBD1. Unmatched junction bases numbered 4, after V lost 6 bases and J lost 0 bases. Germline V gene data show CDR1 as MNHNY and CDR2 as SVGAGI (reference sequence). The CDR3 spans 15 residues.

This clone was seen only once. The V gene is TRBV6-5, the J gene TRBJ1-5, with 10 nucleotides matching TRBD1. Germline lookup yields CDR1 MNHEY and CDR2 SVGAGI. The CDR3 contains 15 residues. V lost 6 bases, J lost 2 bases, and 4 bases stayed unmatched. The CDR3 reads CASRGQGIGNQPQHF. The CDR3 nucleotides are TGTGCCAGCAGGGGACAGGGGATCGGCAATCAGCCCCAGCATTTT.

CDR3 sequence: CASSSGTGALEKLFF. The CDR3 coding sequence is TGTGCCAGTAGTTCCGGGACAGGGGCCCTCGAAAAACTGTTTTTT. This sequence joins TRBV19 and TRBJ1-4; TRBD1 agrees at 10 bases. The germline gives CDR1 LNHDA, CDR2 SQIVND (reference sequence). With V trimmed by 5 bases and J by 8 bases, 8 bases remained unmatched. The CDR3 is 15 amino acids.

In its sample, this clone was seen a few times. This chain links TRBV9 with TRBJ1-2; 7 nucleotides agree with TRBD1. This CDR3 comprises 15 residues. CDR1 and CDR2 from the germline V gene are SGDLS and YYNGEE. Losses at the gene ends were 3 bases for V and 5 bases for J; bases not matched to a gene: 10. The CDR3 DNA reads TGTGCCAGCAGCGAAGGCCCCGGGACAGAATATGGCTACACCTTC. Translation: CASSEGPGTEYGYTF.

This clone was detected once. The V gene is TRBV21-1, the J gene TRBJ2-7; the table's TRBD2 call for D was not verified on the DNA. TRBV21-1 is a known pseudogene. This CDR3 comprises 16 residues. The CDR3 loop is CASSKVEAGVAHEQYF. The CDR3 region has the DNA TGTGCCAGCAGCAAAGTCGAAGCGGGAGTTGCCCACGAGCAGTACTTC.

V usage is TRBV14 and J usage is TRBJ2-7, with a possible D match to TRBD1 (5 bases). Germline V gene data show CDR1 as SGHDN and CDR2 as FVKESK. The V end was cut by 4 bases, the J end by 4 bases, with 17 bases between. The CDR3 covers 15 residues. The CDR3 nucleotides are TGTGCCAGCAGCCCCGCGGCAACAGGTCCGTACGAGCAGTACTTC. It codes for CASSPAATGPYEQYF. The complete variable domain, with remaining parts taken from reference TRBV14 and TRBJ2-7, reads EAGVTQFPSHSVIEKGQTVTLRCDPISGHDNLYWYRRVMGKEIKFLLHFVKESKQDESGMPNNRFLAERTGGTYSTLKVQPAELEDSGVYFCASSPAATGPYEQYFGPGTRLTVT.

The gene calls are TRBV7-9 and TRBJ2-1; D is perhaps TRBD1 (5 bases). The V gene's germline CDR1 is SEHNR and CDR2 FQNEAQ (reference sequence). The CDR3 has 12 residues. V gave up 4 bases and J gave up 10 bases, with 11 bases separating them. In DNA form, the CDR3 reads TGTGCCAGCAGCTACCAGGGCAACGAGCAGTTCTTC. This codes for CASSYQGNEQFF.

The chain has TRBV15 and TRBJ2-3; the D is unclear. V dropped 0 bases and J dropped 4 bases, with 5 bases sitting between them. Germline V gene data show CDR1 as LNHNV and CDR2 as YYDKDF (reference sequence). The CDR3 extends over 13 amino acids. The CDR3 DNA reads as TGTGCCACCAGCAGAGATCTCTCAGATACGCAGTATTTT. This translates into CATSRDLSDTQYF.

This chain links TRBV19 with TRBJ2-1, with 9 nucleotides matching TRBD1. The V and J ends lost 6 bases and 4 bases, in that order; junction bases with no gene match: 4. Germline V gene lookup returns CDR1 LNHDA and CDR2 SQIVND (reference sequence). The CDR3 is made up of 14 amino acids. The CDR3 is CASSRDRVYNEQFF. In DNA, the CDR3 is TGTGCCAGTAGCCGGGACAGGGTTTACAATGAGCAGTTCTTC.

The gene calls are TRBV19 and TRBJ2-2; 11 bases line up with TRBD1. This CDR3 comprises 16 residues. Germline V gives CDR1 LNHDA, CDR2 SQIVND (reference sequence). V lost 1 base and J lost 4; bases outside the gene matches: 2. The CDR3 sequence: CASSIVGTGGTGELFF. CDR3 in DNA: TGTGCCAGTAGTATAGTAGGGACAGGGGGCACCGGGGAGCTGTTTTTT.

The gene calls are TRBV6-5 and TRBJ2-1; 11 bases match TRBD2. With V trimmed by 5 bases and J by 8 bases, 5 bases remained unmatched. This CDR3 comprises 14 residues. Germline-derived CDR1 and CDR2 are MNHEY and SVGAGI. In nucleotides, the CDR3 is TGTGCCAGCAGTATAGCGGGAGGGCCACATGAGCAGTTCTTC. This sequence encodes CASSIAGGPHEQFF.

The chain carries TRBV5-1 and TRBJ2-6; D perhaps matches TRBD2 (5 bases). The CDR3 extends over 16 amino acids. Germline CDR1 reads SGHRS; CDR2 reads YFSETQ. V lost 0 bases, J lost 1 base, and 8 bases lay in between. The CDR3 reads CASSLAGNSGANVLTF. For the CDR3, the DNA is TGCGCCAGCAGCTTGGCCGGGAATTCTGGGGCCAACGTCCTGACTTTC. Variable domain in full (rest from reference TRBV5-1 and TRBJ2-6): KAGVTQTPRYLIKTRGQQVTLSCSPISGHRSVSWYQQTPGQGLQFLFEYFSETQRNKGNFPGRFSGRQFSNSRSEMNVSTLELGDSALYLCASSLAGNSGANVLTFGAGSRLTVL.

The chain carries TRBV7-2 and TRBJ2-3; 10 nucleotides line up with TRBD2. With V trimmed by 5 bases and J by 2 bases, 13 bases remained unmatched. CDR1 and CDR2 (germline): SGHTA, FQGNSA. The CDR3 length is 18 residues. The CDR3 bases are TGTGCCAGCAGCCCCGGACTAGCGGAGGGCCCAGCCACAGATACGCAGTATTTT. The encoded protein is CASSPGLAEGPATDTQYF. Together with reference TRBV7-2 and TRBJ2-3, the CDR3 gives the full variable domain: GAGVSQSPSNKVTEKGKDVELRCDPISGHTALYWYRQSLGQGLEFLIYFQGNSAPDKSGLPSDRFSAERTGGSVSTLTIQRTQQEDSAVYLCASSPGLAEGPATDTQYFGPGTRLTVL.

This clone was counted only a few times. The chain uses TRBV20-1 and TRBJ2-3; D uncertain. The V end was cut by 0 bases, the J end by 11 bases, with 9 bases between. The CDR3 covers 11 residues. The germline gives CDR1 DFQATT, CDR2 SNEGSKA (reference sequence). CDR3 residues: CSARDRALQYF. CDR3 coding DNA: TGCAGTGCTAGAGATCGCGCTTTGCAGTATTTT.

The chain joins TRBV6-1 to TRBJ2-2; 9 bases match TRBD2. The V gene end was trimmed by 2 bases and the J gene end by 5 bases; junction bases not matched to a gene: 3. The CDR3 totals 15 residues. Looked up from germline, CDR1 is MNHNS and CDR2 is SASEGT. The CDR3 DNA reads TGTGCCAGCAGTGAAATAGCGGGAGTGACCGGGGAGCTGTTTTTT. This codes for CASSEIAGVTGELFF.

The J gene is TRBJ1-2, the V gene TRBV5-4, with 9 positions matching TRBD1. CDR3 length: 13 residues. The germline gives CDR1 SGHNT, CDR2 YYREEE (reference sequence). The ends lost 5 bases at V and 8 bases at J; junction bases unmatched: 7. CDR3 in amino acids: CASRVQGARGYTF. In DNA form, the CDR3 reads TGTGCCAGCAGGGTACAGGGGGCTAGAGGCTACACCTTC.

This chain links TRBV3-1 (or the pseudogene TRBV3-2) with TRBJ2-7; no reliable D call. V was trimmed by 0 bases and J by 2 bases, leaving 8 bases between them. The CDR3 loop spans 14 amino acids. Germline CDR1 reads LGHDT; CDR2 reads YNNKEL (reference sequence). The CDR3 nucleotides are TGTGCCAGCAGCCAAGAGCCCCAGGCCTACGAGCAGTACTTC. Encoded protein: CASSQEPQAYEQYF.

This chain joins TRBV6-5 and TRBJ2-1; 14 nucleotides match TRBD2. The germline gives CDR1 MNHEY, CDR2 SVGAGI. The CDR3 sequence is 15 residues long. With 11 bases clipped from V and 7 bases from J, the junction kept 10 bases outside the gene matches. The CDR3 DNA sequence: TGTGCCGGAAGACTAGCGGGAGGGGGGTGGAATGAGCAGTTCTTC. It codes for CAGRLAGGGWNEQFF.

This clone has just one count. This chain connects TRBV5-1 to TRBJ2-7, with 7 bases matching TRBD1. V was pared by 0 bases and J by 4 bases, with 7 bases of the junction left unmatched. CDR1 and CDR2 from the germline V gene are SGHRS and YFSETQ. This CDR3 comprises 15 residues. CDR3 sequence (DNA): TGCGCCAGCAGCTTGGGACAGGGAGTAAAATACGAGCAGTACTTC. It codes for CASSLGQGVKYEQYF.